These T cell receptor beta chains were read from a single sample in a study of blood T cell repertoires in COVID-19. TCRdb's table, derived via immunoSEQ multiplex PCR, lists solely in-frame clones and lacks some. The sample carries 150,000 to 250,000 clones, roughly 94% recorded once. Sample: peripheral blood. The source is a man aged 25-40 years with COVID-19, enrolled during active disease. The CDR3 runs from the conserved cysteine through the conserved F or W. A D gene is named only where the DNA matches it firmly. Only part of the rows carry a size: once, few, many, or a class if the clone is expanded.

CDR3nt	CDR3aa	v_gene	abundance	d_gene	j_gene
TGTGCCAGCAGCCCGGGACAGGGAAGTCTAAACGGGGAGCTGTTTTTT	CASSPGQGSLNGELFF	TRBV7-9	NA	TRBD1	TRBJ2-2
TGTGCCAGCAGTGCAGAACAGGGGGCCCTTCGCACTGAAGCTTTCTTT	CASSAEQGALRTEAFF	TRBV6-1	once	TRBD1	TRBJ1-1
TGTGCTAGTGGTTTTTGGCAGCTAGCAGTGAATCAGCCCCAGCATTTT	CASGFWQLAVNQPQHF	TRBV12-5	NA	NA	TRBJ1-5
TGTGCCAGCAGCTCCCAATACCAGAACGAGCAGTACTTC	CASSSQYQNEQYF	TRBV11-3	NA	NA	TRBJ2-7
TGTGCCAGTAGCAGTTCAGGACAGGGACATGAAAAACTGTTTTTT	CASSSSGQGHEKLFF	TRBV2	NA	TRBD1	TRBJ1-4
TGTGCCAGCAGCTCCTCCACCTCGGGGGTAGGCGAGCAGTACTTC	CASSSSTSGVGEQYF	TRBV7-9	NA	NA	TRBJ2-7
TGTGCCAGCAGCCGAGGGACAATTACTAATGAAAAACTGTTTTTT	CASSRGTITNEKLFF	TRBV7-6	NA	NA	TRBJ1-4
TGTGCCAGCTCACAGGCGGCTATTGGAAACACCATATATTTT	CASSQAAIGNTIYF	TRBV18	NA	NA	TRBJ1-3
TGTGCCAGCAGCGGACTTAATTCACCCCTCCACTTT	CASSGLNSPLHF	TRBV9	NA	NA	TRBJ1-6
TGTGCTAGTGGCAATACCCGGGACAGGGTGGCAGATACGCAGTATTTT	CASGNTRDRVADTQYF	TRBV12-5	NA	TRBD1	TRBJ2-3